These 11 T cell receptor beta chains were sequenced from one sample in a study of shared clonotypes between healthy human individuals. The data were produced by immunoSEQ multiplex PCR, yet TCRdb's version contains in-frame clones alone and is incomplete. The sample shows about half a million clones, around 75% of them seen only once. The sequenced sample was PBMCs. The source is a woman aged 40 to 49 in good health. Some clones in this sample may be carry-over from other donors' samples.

The chain uses TRBV21-1 and TRBJ1-5; the table's D gene call, TRBD1, was not cross checked with the DNA. TRBV21-1 is reported as a pseudogene. The length of the CDR3 is 22 residues. The CDR3 reads CASSKIYSLRPPRPYSNQPQHF. DNA for the CDR3: TGTGCCAGCAGCAAAATCTACAGCTTGAGACCCCCGCGACCCTATAGCAATCAGCCCCAGCATTTT.

This chain joins TRBV10-3 and TRBJ2-3; D gene ambiguous. This CDR3 has 15 residues. CDR1 is ENHRY, CDR2 SYGVKD, per germline. The V end was cut by 2 bases, the J end by 1 base, with 10 bases between. CDR3 protein: CAISELLGGTDTQYF. In DNA, the CDR3 is TGTGCCATCAGTGAGCTCCTTGGGGGCACAGATACGCAGTATTTT.

The chain recombines TRBV7-3 with TRBJ1-5; D gene uncertain. CDR1 is SGHTA and CDR2 is FQGTGA in the germline V gene. This CDR3 contains 13 residues. Trimming cost V 4 bases and J 6 bases, with 10 bases left between them. CDR3 protein: CASSSLHGQPQHF. For the CDR3, the DNA is TGTGCCAGCAGCTCATTACATGGTCAGCCCCAGCATTTT.

This clone occurred a few times. J is TRBJ2-1 and V is TRBV9; TRBD2 aligns across 11 bases. Germline V gene data show CDR1 as SGDLS and CDR2 as YYNGEE. The V gene end was trimmed by 3 bases and the J gene end by 6 bases; junction bases not matched to a gene: 5. This CDR3 is built from 15 residues. The DNA for the CDR3 is TGTGCCAGCAGCGCCACTAGCGGGAGTCGCAATGAGCAGTTCTTC. Translating it yields CASSATSGSRNEQFF.

This clone was detected once. The rearrangement links TRBV29-1 to TRBJ1-2; maybe TRBD1 (5 bases). This CDR3 contains 12 residues. CDR1 is SQVTM, CDR2 ANQGSEA, per germline. Trimming left V 4 bases short and J 9 bases short, with 15 bases between. CDR3 residues: CSVGVGTGSYTF. The CDR3, as DNA: TGCAGCGTTGGAGTAGGGACGGGAAGCTACACCTTC.

This rearrangement joins TRBV2 to TRBJ1-2, with D unresolved. The CDR3 length is 13 residues. From germline, CDR1 is SNHLY and CDR2 FYNNEI. V shed 8 bases and J shed 6 bases, with 16 bases lying between them. The CDR3 region has the DNA TGTGCCAGCTCGAGAAGCAGCTTACATGGCTACACCTTC. This gives the protein CASSRSSLHGYTF.

The chain combines TRBV27 with TRBJ1-2, with a weak D call TRBD1 (6 bases). Trimming left V 3 bases short and J 5 bases short, with 16 bases between. Germline assignment: CDR1 MNHEY and CDR2 SMNVEV (reference sequence). The CDR3 covers 15 residues. CDR3 sequence: CASSLGAAPRYGYTF. Written as DNA, the CDR3 is TGTGCCAGCAGTTTGGGGGCCGCTCCTCGGTATGGCTACACCTTC.

The chain has TRBV6-5 and TRBJ1-1; D is ambiguous. V lost 0 bases and J 4 bases, leaving 9 bases between the germline ends. The CDR3 length is 14 residues. Germline-derived CDR1 and CDR2 are MNHEY and SVGAGI. The CDR3 nucleotides are TGTGCCAGCAGTTACTCGAGGGTTATCACTGAAGCTTTCTTT. It is translated as CASSYSRVITEAFF.

The chain couples TRBV7-9 to TRBJ1-2; D might be TRBD1 (6 bases). Germline CDR1 and CDR2: SEHNR and FQNEAQ (reference sequence). This CDR3 is built from 17 residues. V dropped 4 bases and J dropped 7 bases, with 25 bases sitting between them. The CDR3 here is CASSSIYPTGARGGYTF. CDR3 sequence (DNA): TGTGCCAGCAGCTCGATCTACCCGACAGGTGCGAGGGGTGGCTACACCTTC.

The CDR3 loop is CASSPRTGVGQPQHF. The DNA of the CDR3 is TGTGCCAGCTCACCAAGGACAGGGGTGGGTCAGCCCCAGCATTTT. The J gene is TRBJ1-5, the V gene TRBV18, with 9 bases matching TRBD1. The CDR3 has 15 amino acids. V lost 2 bases to trimming and J lost 6 bases; unmatched junction nucleotides: 5. Germline V gene data show CDR1 as KGHSH and CDR2 as LQKENI.

The J gene is TRBJ2-1, the V gene TRBV5-4, with 7 bases aligning to TRBD2. From germline, CDR1 is SGHNT and CDR2 YYREEE (reference sequence). With 3 bases clipped from V and 3 bases from J, the junction kept 9 bases outside the gene matches. This CDR3 has 16 amino acids. The chain's CDR3 is CASSSKAGSDYNEQFF. CDR3 DNA sequence: TGTGCCAGCAGCTCGAAAGCGGGAAGTGACTACAATGAGCAGTTCTTC.